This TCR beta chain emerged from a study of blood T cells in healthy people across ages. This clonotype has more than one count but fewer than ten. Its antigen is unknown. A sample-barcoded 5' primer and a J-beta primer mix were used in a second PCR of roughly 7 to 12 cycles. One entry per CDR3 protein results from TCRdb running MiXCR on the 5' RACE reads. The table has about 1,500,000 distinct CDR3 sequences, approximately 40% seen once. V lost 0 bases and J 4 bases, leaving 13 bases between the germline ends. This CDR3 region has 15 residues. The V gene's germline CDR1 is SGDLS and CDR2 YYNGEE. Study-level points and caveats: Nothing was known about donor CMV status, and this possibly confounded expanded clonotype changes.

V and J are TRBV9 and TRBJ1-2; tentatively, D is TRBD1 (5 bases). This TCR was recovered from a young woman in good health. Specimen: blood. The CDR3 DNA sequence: TGTGCCAGCAGCGTAGCGGGGGGAAACGGCTATGGCTACACCTTC. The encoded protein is CASSVAGGNGYGYTF.